This T cell receptor beta chain originates from a study of beta chain features in type 1 diabetes (dated by TCRdb to the late 2010s). For the study in its entirety: Patients and healthy donors did not differ in mean age, gender distribution, total cell number or subset yield. Across all samples, about 110 million sorted cells were examined, and cell number per subset correlated strongly with RNA yield. The study compared TCRB repertoires of sorted circulating CD4+ T cell subsets between recently diagnosed type 1 diabetes patients and matched healthy donors. Regulatory and stem cell-like memory subsets were isolated from only 8 patients and roughly 8 healthy donors, whereas naive and central memory subsets came from all 30 or so donors.

Each donor gave one peripheral blood draw, approximately 110 mL on average, collected into heparinised tubes. Using a panel that included CD45RO, CCR7, CD25, CD127, CD95 and CD27, naive, central memory, regulatory and stem cell-like memory CD4+ T cells were sorted on a BD FACSAria II. All sorted populations exceeded 95% purity. PBMCs were separated immediately by Lymphoprep density gradient centrifugation and were stained directly, without being cultured. So that batch effects would be minimized, each experiment stained and sorted samples in pairs, pairing one healthy donor with one patient. The germline V gene (reference sequence) sets CDR1 to GTSNPN and CDR2 to SVGIG. Reading from cysteine to phenylalanine, the CDR3 counts 16 amino acids. The only DNA kept is the CDR3, 48 bases in frame from the first base. Relative to germline, V is missing 2 bases and J is missing 0 bases, with 7 bases of the junction outside any gene match.

In its sample, this clone was seen a few times. Its antigen specificity is not known. No clone much larger than this one lies a single base away; base qualities are absent. The High Capacity cDNA Reverse Transcription Kit was used to reverse transcribe all of the isolated RNA, meaning that expressed TCRB transcripts were what got sequenced. Deep immunoSEQ sequencing was performed on naive, central memory and regulatory T cell samples, with an average of around 3.5 million total reads per sample. Sorted cells were lysed in RLT buffer and RNA was extracted with DNase-treated RNeasy Micro or Mini kits, depending on cell number. Each cell subset was processed separately to prevent cross-contamination, with patient and healthy donor samples processed together. The immunoSEQ multiplex PCR was used to amplify TCRB sequences from cDNA, generating 87-bp fragments that spanned the CDR3 region. The amplicons were sequenced using the Illumina HiSeq platform. Per the source publication's procedure: Synthetic template baselines were used to correct PCR bias computationally, reads within Hamming distance 2 were collapsed together, and singletons that could not be merged were discarded. Reads were aligned to IMGT to assign V, D and J genes, CDR3 length, and insertions or deletions at six rearrangement sites. Within each subset, clonotype counts were normalized to sorted cell number, after which true diversity and Gini coefficients were computed with the tcR R package. The overlap coefficient, calculated on TCRB nucleotide sequences, was used to measure repertoire sharing. The table comes from immuneACCESS by way of TCRdb, which keeps in-frame sequences with V and J called. Part of the clones is missing from these tables; in studies checked, under half for an unresolved V gene and the rest for unknown reasons. V, J and clone size are those of that table, while D and trimming were read from the DNA. Counted in this sample were over 150,000 clones; over 6% of them appeared once. The ten largest clones add up to 0.5% to 0.55% of the sample.

Here is what the overall study found, with its caveats: A moderate but significant shortening of TCRB CDR3 length was observed in type 1 diabetes patients in all four CD4+ subsets. At VDJ recombination sites, type 1 diabetes patients had fewer insertions and more deleted nucleotides, which implies abnormalities in thymic rearrangement. Because cDNA was sequenced instead of genomic DNA, highly expressing activated cells could be over-represented, though the groups showed no difference in activation or CD3 levels. Shorter templates might have been favored by PCR, but patient and control samples were amplified and corrected together, so both groups would have been affected equally by any skew. Because the HLA sub-analyses included only small numbers of individuals, any influence of HLA type on TCRB rearrangement was left unresolved. Naive, central memory and regulatory TCRB repertoires appeared to be more alike among patients than among healthy donors.

The origin of this receptor is a man in his late teens or twenties with type 1 diabetes. The chain is made from TRBV30 and TRBJ2-3; TRBD1 aligns with 8 central bases. Sequenced input: central memory CD4+ T cells from blood. DNA sequence: TGTGCCTGGAGTATTGGACAGGGAGGTAGCACAGATACGCAGTATTTT. This translates into CAWSIGQGGSTDTQYF.